The 17 T cell receptor beta chains below all came from one sample that was sequenced in a study of blood T cell repertoires in COVID-19. The repertoire was sequenced with immunoSEQ multiplex PCR; TCRdb's copy has only in-frame clones and lacks some. The sample lists about 120,000 clones; 86% were seen once. The sequencing sample was made of peripheral blood. These receptors were taken from a man between 70 and 80 years old who had recovered from COVID-19.

The chain links TRBV7-9 to TRBJ2-7; D possibly corresponds to TRBD2 (6 bases). V was trimmed by 5 bases and J by 6 bases, leaving 14 bases between them. This CDR3 is 13 amino acids long. Germline assignment: CDR1 SEHNR and CDR2 FQNEAQ (reference sequence). CDR3 sequence reads: CASSTRLVGEQYF. The CDR3 DNA reads TGTGCCAGCAGCACCAGACTAGTAGGCGAGCAGTACTTC.

The V gene is TRBV14, the J gene TRBJ1-1, with TRBD1 identical over 7 bases. V lost 4 bases, J lost 5 bases, and 7 bases stayed unmatched. The germline CDR1 and CDR2 sequences are SGHDN and FVKESK. The CDR3 loop spans 14 amino acids. CDR3 residues: CASSLYRGETEAFF. CDR3 sequence (DNA): TGTGCCAGCAGCCTTTACAGGGGTGAAACTGAAGCTTTCTTT. Together with reference TRBV14 and TRBJ1-1, the CDR3 gives the full variable domain: EAGVTQFPSHSVIEKGQTVTLRCDPISGHDNLYWYRRVMGKEIKFLLHFVKESKQDESGMPNNRFLAERTGGTYSTLKVQPAELEDSGVYFCASSLYRGETEAFFGQGTRLTVV.

The chain joins TRBV4-1 to TRBJ1-2, with a possible D match to TRBD1 (5 bases). CDR1 and CDR2 (germline): MGHRA, YSYEKL. The V and J ends lost 2 bases and 0 bases respectively, with 10 bases between them. This CDR3 region has 15 residues. The CDR3 sequence: CASSQTTEPNYGYTF. The CDR3 nucleotides read TGCGCCAGCAGCCAAACGACAGAACCTAACTATGGCTACACCTTC.

The V call is TRBV6-5, the J call TRBJ1-5; D is possibly TRBD1 (6 bases). Germline CDR1 is MNHEY and CDR2 is SVGAGI. V gave up 6 bases and J gave up 4 bases, with 13 bases separating them. The CDR3 runs to 14 residues. CDR3 sequence: CASSPGQGNQPQHF. DNA for the CDR3: TGTGCCAGCAGCCCCGGGCAGGGGAATCAGCCCCAGCATTTT.

The rearrangement links TRBV10-3 to TRBJ2-5; 12 bases match TRBD1. Per the germline V gene, CDR1 is ENHRY and CDR2 is SYGVKD. This CDR3 is 17 amino acids long. J was trimmed by 3 bases and V by 3 bases; bases with no gene match: 8. The CDR3 DNA is TGTGCCATCAGTGACCCCGGGACAGGGGGCTTGGAAGAGACCCAGTACTTC. Its protein product is CAISDPGTGGLEETQYF.

The V gene is TRBV19, the J gene TRBJ1-1, with 9 bases identical to TRBD1. The J segment lost 4 bases and the V segment lost 6 bases, leaving 3 bases of the junction unmatched. CDR1 LNHDA and CDR2 SQIVND come from the germline V gene (reference sequence). The CDR3 has 13 amino acids. Here the CDR3 DNA reads TGTGCCAGTAGAAAGACAGGGGGCACTGAAGCTTTCTTT. It translates to CASRKTGGTEAFF.

The rearrangement joins TRBV3-1 (or the pseudogene TRBV3-2) to TRBJ2-3; 9 nucleotides align to TRBD2. The trim removed 6 bases at V and 1 base at J, leaving 2 bases unmatched. The CDR3 is 14 amino acids. The germline V gene encodes CDR1 LGHDT and CDR2 YNNKEL (reference sequence). The chain's CDR3 is CASSPSGGTDTQYF. The CDR3 region has the DNA TGTGCCAGCAGTCCTAGCGGGGGCACAGATACGCAGTATTTT.

The chain combines TRBV28 with TRBJ1-2; perhaps TRBD1 as D (5 bases). CDR1 is MDHEN and CDR2 is SYDVKM in the germline V gene. The V end was cut by 4 bases, the J end by 0 bases, with 15 bases between. The CDR3 sequence is 16 residues long. The chain's CDR3 is CASSSGGLGANYGYTF. The CDR3 nucleotides read TGTGCCAGCAGTTCGGGGGGTTTGGGGGCTAACTATGGCTACACCTTC.

This clone was seen a handful of times. The chain has TRBV6-5 and TRBJ1-1, with D possibly being TRBD1 (6 bases). Trimming removed 6 bases at V and 3 bases at J, with 11 bases between. The length of the CDR3 is 13 residues. Germline loops: CDR1 MNHEY, CDR2 SVGAGI. CDR3 DNA sequence: TGTGCCAGCAGATACAGGACAGACACTGAAGCTTTCTTT. Amino acids: CASRYRTDTEAFF.

The chain has TRBV19 and TRBJ1-1; perhaps TRBD1 as D (6 bases). Trimming stripped 7 bases from V and 1 base from J, with 19 bases between. The CDR3 contains 16 residues. The germline V gene has CDR1 LNHDA and CDR2 SQIVND (reference sequence). This CDR3 reads CASTPTGRDPNTEAFF. The CDR3 DNA follows: TGTGCCAGTACCCCGACAGGAAGGGACCCGAACACTGAAGCTTTCTTT. The whole variable domain, filled in from reference TRBV19 and TRBJ1-1, reads DGGITQSPKYLFRKEGQNVTLSCEQNLNHDAMYWYRQDPGQGLRLIYYSQIVNDFQKGDIAEGYSVSREKKESFPLTVTSAQKNPTAFYLCASTPTGRDPNTEAFFGQGTRLTVV.

This chain links TRBV7-9 with TRBJ1-4; the match to TRBD1 covers 7 bases. Germline CDR1 SEHNR, CDR2 FQNEAQ (reference sequence). The CDR3 spans 14 residues. The V gene end was trimmed by 5 bases and the J gene end by 6 bases; junction bases not matched to a gene: 6. The CDR3 sequence: CASSRTGTDEKLFF. The CDR3 DNA is TGTGCCAGCAGCCGTACCGGGACAGATGAAAAACTGTTTTTT.

The chain has TRBV23-1 and TRBJ2-7, with D hard to call. TRBV23-1 carries the ORF label, with uncertain function. V was trimmed by 3 bases and J by 0 bases, leaving 12 bases between them. This CDR3 region has 15 residues. CDR3 sequence: CASSHNSRSSYEQYF. The CDR3 nucleotides read TGCGCCAGCAGTCACAATAGCCGTAGCTCCTACGAGCAGTACTTC.

J is TRBJ1-3 and V is TRBV7-2; D not certain. The CDR3 is 13 amino acids. The V gene's germline CDR1 is SGHTA and CDR2 FQGNSA. The ends were cut back, 3 bases at V and 3 bases at J, with 6 bases in the middle. CDR3 region: CASSFNGGNTIYF. As DNA, the CDR3 is TGTGCCAGCAGCTTCAACGGTGGAAACACCATATATTTT.

The rearrangement joins TRBV28 to TRBJ2-7; D remains ambiguous. With 5 bases removed from V and 5 bases from J, the gap between germline ends came to 16 bases. The CDR3 length is 14 residues. Germline CDR1 and CDR2: MDHEN and SYDVKM. DNA of the CDR3: TGTGCCAGCAGTATCTATGTTGATATTAACGAGCAGTACTTC. Amino acids: CASSIYVDINEQYF.

The CDR3 loop is CATSRVPGGTVETQYF. In nucleotides, the CDR3 is TGTGCCACCAGCAGAGTCCCGGGGGGGACTGTAGAGACCCAGTACTTC. This chain uses TRBV15 with TRBJ2-5, with 8 bases matching TRBD2. From germline, CDR1 is LNHNV and CDR2 YYDKDF (reference sequence). V lost 1 base, J lost 4 bases, and 8 bases stayed unmatched. This CDR3 spans 16 amino acids.

The J gene is TRBJ2-1, the V gene TRBV3-1 (or the pseudogene TRBV3-2); TRBD2 aligns across 9 bases. The CDR3 has 16 residues. Germline V gene data show CDR1 as LGHDT and CDR2 as YNNKEL (reference sequence). Trimming took 1 base from V and 9 from J; bases not matched to a gene: 10. The CDR3 coding sequence is TGTGCCAGCAGCCAAGCAGCGGGAGGCCTTTCCGCTGAGCAGTTCTTC. Protein sequence: CASSQAAGGLSAEQFF.

Written as DNA, the CDR3 is TGCGCCAGCAGCCAAGTTGTTTCCGGGGAGCTCCAAGAGACCCAGTACTTC. Encoded protein: CASSQVVSGELQETQYF. The chain links TRBV4-1 to TRBJ2-5; possibly TRBD2 for D (5 bases). This CDR3 is 17 amino acids long. CDR1 and CDR2 (germline): MGHRA, YSYEKL. Trimming stripped 1 base from V and 1 base from J, with 16 bases between.